The T cell receptor beta chain under discussion was sequenced for a study of cytomegalovirus exposure and HLA in healthy donors. As regards this clone: What it binds is not known.

Study-wide findings and caveats: The authors later found TCR association rates varying by HLA locus, with DRB1 most and HLA-C fewest. Researchers catalogued approximately 160 TCR beta chains as cytomegalovirus-associated.

Looked up from germline, CDR1 is MNHEY and CDR2 is SMNVEV (reference sequence). The CDR3 sequence is 16 residues long. The germline V and J ends were trimmed by 4 bases and 2 bases, with 15 bases remaining between them. The PCR made use of 60 Vbeta and 13 Jbeta primers. Assay used: immunoSEQ multiplex PCR; TCRdb lists only in-frame clones, some missing. The sample gives over 100,000 clones, 55% to 70% of which show up once; roughly 2.2% is in the top ten. The origin of this receptor is a woman aged 30 to 39 in good health and CMV-seronegative. The sequenced sample was PBMCs. The chain is built from TRBV27 and TRBJ1-5; TRBD1 is a possible D gene (5 bases). CDR3 region: CASSWWGPVGNQPQHF. CDR3 DNA: TGTGCCAGCAGTTGGTGGGGCCCGGTAGGCAATCAGCCCCAGCATTTT.